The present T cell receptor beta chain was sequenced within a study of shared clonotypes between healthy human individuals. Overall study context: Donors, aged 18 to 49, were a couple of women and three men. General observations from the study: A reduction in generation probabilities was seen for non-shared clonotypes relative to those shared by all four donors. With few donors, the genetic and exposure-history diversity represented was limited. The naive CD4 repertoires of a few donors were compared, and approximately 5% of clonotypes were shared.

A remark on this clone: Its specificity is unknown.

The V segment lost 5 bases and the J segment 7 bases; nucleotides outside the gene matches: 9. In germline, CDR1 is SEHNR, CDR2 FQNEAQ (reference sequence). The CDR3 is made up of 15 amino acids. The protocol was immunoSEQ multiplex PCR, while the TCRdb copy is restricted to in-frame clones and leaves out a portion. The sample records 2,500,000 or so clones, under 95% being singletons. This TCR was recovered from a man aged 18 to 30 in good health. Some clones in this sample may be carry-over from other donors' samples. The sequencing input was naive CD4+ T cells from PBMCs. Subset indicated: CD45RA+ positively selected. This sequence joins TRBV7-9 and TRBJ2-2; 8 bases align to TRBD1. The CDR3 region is CASSPDRGGGGELFF. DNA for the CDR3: TGTGCCAGCAGCCCCGACAGGGGCGGAGGCGGGGAGCTGTTTTTT.